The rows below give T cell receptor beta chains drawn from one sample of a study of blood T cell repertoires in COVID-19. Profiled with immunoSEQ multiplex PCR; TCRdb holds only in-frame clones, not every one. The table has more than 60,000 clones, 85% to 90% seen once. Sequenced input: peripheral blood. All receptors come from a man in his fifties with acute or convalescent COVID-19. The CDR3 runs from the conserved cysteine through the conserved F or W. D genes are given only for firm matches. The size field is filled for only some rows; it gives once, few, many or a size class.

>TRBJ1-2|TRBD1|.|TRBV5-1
CASSPGTGDGYTF
TGCGCCAGCAGCCCTGGGACAGGGGATGGCTACACCTTC
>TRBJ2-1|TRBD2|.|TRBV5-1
CASSETSSGGNEQFF
TGCGCCAGCAGCGAAACGTCTAGCGGGGGGAATGAGCAGTTCTTC
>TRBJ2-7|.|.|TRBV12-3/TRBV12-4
CASDTGLGYEQYF
TGTGCCAGCGATACCGGCCTAGGCTACGAGCAGTACTTC
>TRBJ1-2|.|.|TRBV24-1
CATSDPDRNYGYTF
TGTGCCACCAGTGACCCGGACAGAAACTATGGCTACACCTTC
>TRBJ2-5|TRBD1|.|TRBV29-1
CSVGGPTGWETQYF
TGCAGCGTTGGAGGGCCGACAGGGTGGGAGACCCAGTACTTC
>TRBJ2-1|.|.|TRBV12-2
CASRLEASGSSYNEQFF
TGTGCAAGTCGCTTAGAGGCTAGCGGGAGCTCCTACAATGAGCAGTTCTTC
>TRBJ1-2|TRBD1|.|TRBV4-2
CASSQDRGDRGGWLGGYTF
TGTGCCAGCAGCCAAGATCGGGGAGACAGGGGAGGTTGGTTGGGTGGCTACACCTTC
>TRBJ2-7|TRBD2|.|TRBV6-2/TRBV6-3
CASSRVGSLAGEQYF
TGTGCCAGCAGTCGGGTCGGGAGTCTAGCGGGCGAGCAGTACTTC
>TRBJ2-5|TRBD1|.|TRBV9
CASNRGQETQYF
TGTGCCAGCAACAGGGGGCAAGAGACCCAGTACTTC
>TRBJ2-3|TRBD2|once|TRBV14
CASSKGLAGTDTQYF
TGTGCCAGCAGCAAGGGACTAGCAGGCACAGATACGCAGTATTTT
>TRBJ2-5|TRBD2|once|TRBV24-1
CATSDFPGTSGIGTQYF
TGTGCCACCAGTGATTTCCCCGGGACTAGCGGGATTGGGACCCAGTACTTC
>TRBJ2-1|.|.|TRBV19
CASSISDEQFF
TGTGCCAGTAGTATCTCCGATGAGCAGTTCTTC
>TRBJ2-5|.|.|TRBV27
CASRDSGGYQETQYF
TGTGCCAGCAGAGATAGCGGAGGGTACCAAGAGACCCAGTACTTC
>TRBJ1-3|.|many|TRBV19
CASSIRLGAGAGNTIYF
TGTGCCAGTAGTATTCGGCTGGGAGCAGGAGCCGGAAACACCATATATTTT
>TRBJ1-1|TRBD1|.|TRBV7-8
CASSLAPGQGNTEAFF
TGTGCCAGCAGCTTAGCACCGGGACAGGGTAACACTGAAGCTTTCTTT
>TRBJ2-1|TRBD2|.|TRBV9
CASSATSSGRILEQFF
TGTGCCAGCAGCGCAACCTCTAGCGGGAGGATCCTTGAGCAGTTCTTC
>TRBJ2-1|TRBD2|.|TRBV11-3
CASSLGAGGRNEQFF
TGTGCCAGCAGCTTAGGAGCGGGAGGCCGCAATGAGCAGTTCTTC
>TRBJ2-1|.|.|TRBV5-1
CASRGNFYGRKGYNEQFF
TGCGCCAGCAGGGGGAATTTCTACGGGAGAAAGGGCTACAATGAGCAGTTCTTC
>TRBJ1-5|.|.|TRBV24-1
CATSDPAENQPQHF
TGTGCCACCAGTGATCCTGCGGAGAATCAGCCCCAGCATTTT
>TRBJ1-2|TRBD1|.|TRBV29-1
CSDQTGGVGYTF
TGCAGCGACCAGACAGGGGGGGTTGGCTACACCTTC
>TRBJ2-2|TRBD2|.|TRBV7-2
CASSSRGTSVKNTGELFF
TGTGCCAGCAGCTCCAGGGGGACTAGCGTTAAGAACACCGGGGAGCTGTTTTTT
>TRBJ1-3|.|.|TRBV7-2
CASSATSGIGGNTIYF
TGTGCCAGCAGCGCTACCTCAGGGATAGGGGGAAACACCATATATTTT
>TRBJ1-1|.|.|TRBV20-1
CSAGRGSEAFF
TGCAGTGCTGGGCGGGGCAGTGAAGCTTTCTTT
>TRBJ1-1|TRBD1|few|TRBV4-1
CASSQQTGDTEAFF
TGCGCCAGCAGCCAACAGACAGGGGACACTGAAGCTTTCTTT
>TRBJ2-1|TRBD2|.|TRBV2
CASRSSGRASYNEQFF
TGTGCCAGCAGGTCTAGCGGGAGGGCGTCCTACAATGAGCAGTTCTTC
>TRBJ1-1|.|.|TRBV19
CASTGGNTEAFF
TGTGCCAGTACGGGGGGGAACACTGAAGCTTTCTTT
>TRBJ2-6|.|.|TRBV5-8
CASSLVLGLSGANVLTF
TGTGCCAGCAGCTTGGTGTTGGGGCTCTCTGGGGCCAACGTCCTGACTTTC
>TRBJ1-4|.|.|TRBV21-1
CASSKGCLRGSSTNEKLFF
TGTGCCAGCAGCAAGGGTTGTTTAAGGGGAAGTTCAACTAATGAAAAACTGTTTTTT
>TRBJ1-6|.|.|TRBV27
CASSLLGSNSPLHF
TGTGCCAGCAGTTTATTGGGCAGCAATTCACCCCTCCACTTT
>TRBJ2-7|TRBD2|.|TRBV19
CASKLAGGSYEQYF
TGTGCCAGTAAACTAGCGGGAGGGTCCTACGAGCAGTACTTC
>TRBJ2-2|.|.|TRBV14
CASSLRGRTGELFF
TGTGCCAGCAGCCTTAGGGGGAGAACCGGGGAGCTGTTTTTT
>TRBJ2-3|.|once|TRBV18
CASSPTFTDTQYF
TGTGCCAGCTCACCTACTTTCACAGATACGCAGTATTTT
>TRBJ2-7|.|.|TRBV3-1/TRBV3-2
CASSPRYWDWSYEQYF
TGTGCCAGCAGCCCACGGTATTGGGACTGGTCCTACGAGCAGTACTTC
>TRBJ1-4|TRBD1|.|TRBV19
CATRDREVSAGKLFF
TGTGCCACCCGGGACAGGGAAGTTTCGGCTGGAAAACTGTTTTTT
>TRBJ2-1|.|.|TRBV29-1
CSVPTPHEQFF
TGCAGCGTCCCTACCCCTCATGAGCAGTTCTTC
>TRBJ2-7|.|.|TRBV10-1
CASSDVGDSNEQYF
TGCGCCAGCAGTGATGTCGGGGACTCGAACGAGCAGTACTTC
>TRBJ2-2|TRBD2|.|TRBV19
CASSIGLAGAGELFF
TGTGCCAGTAGTATAGGGCTAGCGGGAGCCGGGGAGCTGTTTTTT
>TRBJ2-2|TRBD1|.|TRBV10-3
CAISGGRGQGGTGELFF
TGTGCCATCAGTGGAGGCCGGGGACAGGGAGGCACCGGGGAGCTGTTTTTT
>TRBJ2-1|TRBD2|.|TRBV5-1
CASSTSGNSWGEQFF
TGCGCCAGCAGCACTAGCGGGAACAGCTGGGGTGAGCAGTTCTTC
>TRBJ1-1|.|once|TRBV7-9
CASSQGQGTEAFF
TGTGCCAGCAGCCAGGGGCAGGGCACTGAAGCTTTCTTT
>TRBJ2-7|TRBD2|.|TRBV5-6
CASSLEALLAGGVYEQYF
TGTGCCAGCAGCTTGGAGGCCCTACTAGCGGGAGGTGTTTACGAGCAGTACTTC
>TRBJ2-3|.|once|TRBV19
CASRDFVADTQYF
TGTGCCAGTAGGGACTTCGTCGCAGATACGCAGTATTTT
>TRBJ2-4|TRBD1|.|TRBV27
CASSLPGQGMNF
TGTGCCAGCAGTTTACCGGGACAGGGGATGAACTTC
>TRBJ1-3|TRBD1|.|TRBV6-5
CASSYDTGVGNTIYF
TGTGCCAGCAGTTACGATACAGGGGTGGGAAACACCATATATTTT
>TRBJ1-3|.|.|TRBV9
CASRTDGTGNTIYF
TGTGCCAGCAGGACTGACGGAACTGGAAACACCATATATTTT
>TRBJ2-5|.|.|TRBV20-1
CSGVAEETQYF
TGCAGTGGAGTAGCGGAAGAGACCCAGTACTTC
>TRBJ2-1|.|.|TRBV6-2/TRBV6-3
CASSRTGLNEQFF
TGTGCCAGCAGTCGGACTGGACTCAATGAGCAGTTCTTC
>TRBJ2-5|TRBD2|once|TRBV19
CASRRAGVAPTETQYF
TGTGCCAGTAGACGAGCGGGGGTGGCCCCGACGGAGACCCAGTACTTC